This TCR beta chain was retrieved from a study of prognosis after radiotherapy for stage I lung cancer. Study results and caveats: As reported, TRBV and TRBJ gene usage differed between patients who had metastases and those who did not. There was no determination made of whether the expanded TCR clones were tumor-specific.

TCR beta CDR3 was amplified from genomic DNA by two-round multiplex PCR. Primers specific to each TRBV and TRBJ gene were used in first-round PCR. TCRdb reprocessed the multiplex PCR reads with MiXCR, giving one entry per CDR3 protein. Of some 10,000 distinct CDR3 sequences in the sample, around a third were seen once. Trimming at V came to 3 bases and at J to 6 bases, leaving 6 bases not matched to a gene. This CDR3 is built from 15 residues. Per the germline V gene, CDR1 is SGHDT and CDR2 is YYEEEE. This clonotype showed up many times. What it binds is unknown. Sequenced here: PBMCs, sampled before or after stereotactic body radiation therapy (not recorded which). The sequence derives from a donor older than 45 with non-small cell lung cancer. The chain recombines TRBV5-6 with TRBJ2-2, with TRBD2 identical over 9 bases. CDR3 nucleotides: TGTGCCAGCAGCTCGGGACTAGCCCTACCCGGGGAGCTGTTTTTT. Encoded protein: CASSSGLALPGELFF.